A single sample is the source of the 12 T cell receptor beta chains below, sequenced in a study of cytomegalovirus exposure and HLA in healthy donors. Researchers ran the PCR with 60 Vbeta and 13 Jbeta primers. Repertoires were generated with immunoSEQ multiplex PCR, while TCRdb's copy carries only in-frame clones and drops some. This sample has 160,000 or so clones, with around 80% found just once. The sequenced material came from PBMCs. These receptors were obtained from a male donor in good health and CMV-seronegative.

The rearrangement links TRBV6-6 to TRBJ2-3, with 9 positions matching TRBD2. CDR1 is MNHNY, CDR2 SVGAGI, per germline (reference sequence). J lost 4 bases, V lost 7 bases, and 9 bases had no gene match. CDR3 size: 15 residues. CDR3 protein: CASTNLGTSPDTQYF. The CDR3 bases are TGTGCCAGCACCAACCTCGGGACTAGCCCAGATACGCAGTATTTT.

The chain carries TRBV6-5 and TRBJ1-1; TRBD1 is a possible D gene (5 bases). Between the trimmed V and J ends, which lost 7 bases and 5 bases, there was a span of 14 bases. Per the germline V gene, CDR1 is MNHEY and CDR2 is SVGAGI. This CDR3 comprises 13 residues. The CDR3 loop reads CASNLGEGTEAFF. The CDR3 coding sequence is TGTGCCAGCAACCTCGGGGAGGGGACTGAAGCTTTCTTT.

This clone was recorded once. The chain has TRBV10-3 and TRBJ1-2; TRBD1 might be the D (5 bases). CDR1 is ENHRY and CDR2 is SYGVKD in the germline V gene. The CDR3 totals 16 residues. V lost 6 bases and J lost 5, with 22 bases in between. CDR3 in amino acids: CAIRPADTLLVYGYTF. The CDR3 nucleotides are TGTGCCATCAGGCCTGCGGACACTCTATTAGTATATGGCTACACCTTC.

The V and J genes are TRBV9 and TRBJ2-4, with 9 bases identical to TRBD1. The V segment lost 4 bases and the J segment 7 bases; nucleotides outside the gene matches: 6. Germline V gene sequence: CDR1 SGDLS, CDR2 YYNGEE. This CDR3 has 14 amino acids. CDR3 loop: CASSTRTGANIQYF. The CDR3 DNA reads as TGTGCCAGCAGCACCCGGACAGGGGCCAACATTCAGTACTTC.

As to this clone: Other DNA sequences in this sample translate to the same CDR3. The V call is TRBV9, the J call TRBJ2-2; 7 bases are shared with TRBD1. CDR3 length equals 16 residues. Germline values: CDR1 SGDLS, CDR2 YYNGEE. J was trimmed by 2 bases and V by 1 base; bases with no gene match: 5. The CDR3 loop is CASSVYDRVNTGELFF. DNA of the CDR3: TGTGCCAGCAGCGTATATGACAGGGTTAACACCGGGGAGCTGTTTTTT.

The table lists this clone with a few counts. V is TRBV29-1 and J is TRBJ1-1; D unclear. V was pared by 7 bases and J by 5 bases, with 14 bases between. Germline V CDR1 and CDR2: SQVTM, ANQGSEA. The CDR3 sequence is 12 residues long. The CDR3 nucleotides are TGCAGCGCCCCGGTAACGGGGACTGAAGCTTTCTTT. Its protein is CSAPVTGTEAFF. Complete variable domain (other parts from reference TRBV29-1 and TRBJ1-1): SAVISQKPSRDICQRGTSLTIQCQVDSQVTMMFWYRQQPGQSLTLIATANQGSEATYESGFVIDKFPISRPNLTFSTLTVSNMSPEDSSIYLCSAPVTGTEAFFGQGTRLTVV.

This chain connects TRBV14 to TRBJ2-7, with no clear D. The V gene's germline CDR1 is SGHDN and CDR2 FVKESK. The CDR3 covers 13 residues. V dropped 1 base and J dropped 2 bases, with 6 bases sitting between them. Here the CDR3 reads CASSQGAAYEQYF. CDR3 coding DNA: TGTGCCAGCAGCCAAGGGGCAGCCTACGAGCAGTACTTC.

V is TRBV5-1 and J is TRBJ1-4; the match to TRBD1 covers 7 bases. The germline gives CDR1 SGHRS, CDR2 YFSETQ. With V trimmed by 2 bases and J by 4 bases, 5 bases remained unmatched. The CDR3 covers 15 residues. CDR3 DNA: TGCGCCAGCAGCTTTTGGGGACAGTATAATGAAAAACTGTTTTTT. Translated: CASSFWGQYNEKLFF.

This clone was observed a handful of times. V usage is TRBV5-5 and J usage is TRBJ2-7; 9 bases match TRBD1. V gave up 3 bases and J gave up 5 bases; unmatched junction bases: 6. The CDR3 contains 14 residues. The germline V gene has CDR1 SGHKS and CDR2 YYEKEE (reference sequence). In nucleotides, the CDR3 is TGTGCCAGCAGCTCCGTACAGGGGGCGAACGAGCAGTACTTC. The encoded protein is CASSSVQGANEQYF.

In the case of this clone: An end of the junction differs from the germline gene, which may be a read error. The CDR3 sequence is CAGSVLRQGSGETQYF. CDR3 coding DNA: TGTGCCGGCAGTGTGTTGAGACAGGGGTCCGGAGAGACCCAGTACTTC. V gene TRBV6-1 combines with J gene TRBJ2-5; 8 positions match TRBD1. The CDR3 runs 16 residues. Germline V gene sequence: CDR1 MNHNS, CDR2 SASEGT.

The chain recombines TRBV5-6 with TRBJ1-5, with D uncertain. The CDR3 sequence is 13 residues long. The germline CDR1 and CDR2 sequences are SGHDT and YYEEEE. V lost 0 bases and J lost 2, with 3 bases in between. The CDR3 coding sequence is TGTGCCAGCAGCTTGGCCGGCAATCAGCCCCAGCATTTT. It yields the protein CASSLAGNQPQHF.

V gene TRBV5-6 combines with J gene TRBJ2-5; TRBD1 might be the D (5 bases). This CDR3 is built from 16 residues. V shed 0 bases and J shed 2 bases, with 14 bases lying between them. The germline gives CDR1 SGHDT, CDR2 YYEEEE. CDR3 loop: CASSLGALGLQETQYF. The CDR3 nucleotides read TGTGCCAGCAGCTTGGGGGCATTGGGGCTACAAGAGACCCAGTACTTC.